This TCR beta chain came from a study of blood T cell repertoires in COVID-19. About the study: The samples span acute and convalescent COVID-19 from the United States, Italy and Spain. PBMCs, B-cell-depleted T cells, or T cells provided the cDNA or gDNA that made up the material.

In the original processing: From reference gene primer amplification, estimates of nucleated cell counts were derived. Some clones are missing from TCRdb's copy, which holds only in-frame ones; the method was immunoSEQ multiplex PCR. V, J and clone size reflect that table, while D and trimming were determined from the DNA. The sample includes 150,000 to 190,000 clones, 80% to 90% of them seen just once. V shed 5 bases, J shed 1 base, and the junction held 1 base outside the gene matches. Per germline, CDR1 MNHEY and CDR2 SMNVEV (reference sequence). This CDR3 region has 14 residues. The sequenced material came from peripheral blood. The TCR sequence derives from a woman in her thirties or forties with acute or convalescent COVID-19. This chain joins TRBV27 and TRBJ2-1, with 8 nucleotides matching TRBD2. CDR3 coding DNA: TGTGCCAGCAGTCAGCGGGAGTCCTACAATGAGCAGTTCTTC. Amino acid sequence: CASSQRESYNEQFF.